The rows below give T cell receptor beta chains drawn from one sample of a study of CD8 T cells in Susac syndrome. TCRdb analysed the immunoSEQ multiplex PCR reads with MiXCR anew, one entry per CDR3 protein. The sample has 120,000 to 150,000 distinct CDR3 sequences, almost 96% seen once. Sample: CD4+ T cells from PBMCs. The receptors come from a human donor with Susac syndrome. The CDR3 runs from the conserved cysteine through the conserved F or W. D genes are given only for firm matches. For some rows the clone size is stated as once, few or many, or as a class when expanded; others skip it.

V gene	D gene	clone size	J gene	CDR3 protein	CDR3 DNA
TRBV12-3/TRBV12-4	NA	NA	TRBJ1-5	CASSFAGGVGQPQHF	TGTGCCAGCAGTTTCGCCGGGGGCGTGGGTCAGCCCCAGCATTTT
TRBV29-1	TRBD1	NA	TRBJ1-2	CSVSPGGYGYTF	TGCAGCGTTTCCCCAGGGGGCTATGGCTACACCTTC
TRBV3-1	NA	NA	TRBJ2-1	CASSRTAYVEQFF	TGTGCCAGCAGCCGCACTGCGTATGTTGAGCAGTTCTTC
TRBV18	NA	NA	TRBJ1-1	CASSPRSMNTEAFF	TGTGCCAGCTCGCCAAGGTCCATGAACACTGAAGCTTTCTTT
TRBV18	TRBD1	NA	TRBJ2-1	CASSPGTGGISNEQFF	TGTGCCAGCTCACCGGGGACAGGGGGCATTTCCAATGAGCAGTTCTTC
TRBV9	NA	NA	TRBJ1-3	CASSAGNSGNTIYF	TGTGCCAGCAGCGCAGGTAACTCTGGAAACACCATATATTTT
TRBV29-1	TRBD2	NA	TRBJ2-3	CSAGTSGLQGTQYF	TGCAGCGCGGGGACTAGCGGACTCCAGGGTACGCAGTATTTT
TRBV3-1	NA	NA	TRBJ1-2	CASSQATTGYTF	TGTGCCAGCAGCCAAGCCACAACTGGCTACACCTTC
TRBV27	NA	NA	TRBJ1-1	CASSSNHRAAEAFF	TGTGCCAGCAGTTCCAACCACAGAGCAGCTGAAGCTTTCTTT
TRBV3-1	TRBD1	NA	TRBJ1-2	CASSQDRGTGARGYTF	TGTGCCAGCAGCCAAGATAGGGGGACAGGGGCGAGGGGCTACACCTTC
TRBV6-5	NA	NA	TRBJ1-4	CASSRNRAREKLFF	TGTGCCAGCAGTCGAAACAGGGCGAGGGAAAAACTGTTTTTT
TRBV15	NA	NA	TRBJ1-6	CATSGRQENSPLHF	TGTGCCACCAGCGGGAGACAGGAAAATTCACCCCTCCACTTT
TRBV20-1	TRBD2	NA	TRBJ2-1	CSARGGLAGRGSYNEQFF	TGCAGTGCTAGAGGGGGACTAGCGGGGAGGGGCTCCTACAATGAGCAGTTCTTC
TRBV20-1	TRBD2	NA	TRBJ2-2	CSAPGLAAGELFF	TGCAGTGCACCAGGACTAGCCGCCGGGGAGCTGTTTTTT
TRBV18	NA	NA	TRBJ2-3	CASSPGGLTDTQYF	TGTGCCAGCTCACCAGGGGGCCTGACAGATACGCAGTATTTT
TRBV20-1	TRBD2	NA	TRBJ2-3	CSASDGLVIDTQYF	TGCAGTGCTAGTGATGGACTAGTGATAGATACGCAGTATTTT
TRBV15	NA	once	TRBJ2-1	CATSKFERGIEQFF	TGTGCCACCAGCAAATTCGAGAGGGGCATTGAGCAGTTCTTC
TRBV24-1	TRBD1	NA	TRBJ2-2	CATSDLKRQGTGELFF	TGTGCCACCAGTGATTTGAAGCGACAGGGGACCGGGGAGCTGTTTTTT
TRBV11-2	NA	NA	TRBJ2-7	CASSFGLASHREQYF	TGTGCCAGCAGCTTTGGGTTGGCATCCCATCGCGAGCAGTACTTC
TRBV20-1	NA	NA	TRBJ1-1	CSARPGSPNTEAFF	TGCAGTGCTAGACCGGGCAGTCCGAACACTGAAGCTTTCTTT
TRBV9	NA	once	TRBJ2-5	CASSVEDSEETQYF	TGTGCCAGCAGCGTTGAGGACTCAGAGGAGACCCAGTACTTC
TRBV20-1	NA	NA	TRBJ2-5	CSAPLVDGTQYF	TGCAGTGCGCCCCTAGTGGACGGGACCCAGTACTTC
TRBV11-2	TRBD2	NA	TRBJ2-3	CASSAGRMDTQYF	TGTGCCAGCTCAGCGGGAAGGATGGATACGCAGTATTTT
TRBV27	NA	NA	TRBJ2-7	CASRDPGQGSDEQYF	TGTGCCAGCAGAGACCCGGGACAAGGTAGTGACGAGCAGTACTTC
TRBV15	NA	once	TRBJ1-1	CATSRGAMGGMNTEAFF	TGTGCCACCAGCAGAGGGGCCATGGGAGGGATGAACACTGAAGCTTTCTTT
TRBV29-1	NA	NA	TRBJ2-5	CSVEEQQETQYF	TGCAGCGTTGAAGAACAGCAAGAGACCCAGTACTTC
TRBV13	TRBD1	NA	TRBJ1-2	CASSPAGTEGNYGYTF	TGTGCCAGCAGCCCCGCTGGGACAGAAGGAAACTATGGCTACACCTTC
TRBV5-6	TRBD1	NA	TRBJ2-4	CASSLTGFAKNIQYF	TGTGCCAGCAGCCTGACAGGGTTCGCCAAAAACATTCAGTACTTC
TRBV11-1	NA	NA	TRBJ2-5	CASSPPGDDGETQYF	TGTGCCAGCAGCCCGCCCGGGGACGATGGAGAGACCCAGTACTTC
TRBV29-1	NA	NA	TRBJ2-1	CSVENPGLDYNEQFF	TGCAGCGTTGAGAACCCAGGTTTGGACTACAATGAGCAGTTCTTC
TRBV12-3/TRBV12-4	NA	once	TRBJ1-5	CASSSGQRDQPQHF	TGTGCCAGCAGCTCTGGACAGAGAGATCAGCCCCAGCATTTT
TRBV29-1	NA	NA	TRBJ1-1	CSGGEQVNTEAFF	TGCAGCGGTGGGGAGCAGGTGAACACTGAAGCTTTCTTT
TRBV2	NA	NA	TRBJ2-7	CASGTGGLQTYEQYF	TGTGCCAGCGGGACCGGGGGGCTCCAGACCTACGAGCAGTACTTC
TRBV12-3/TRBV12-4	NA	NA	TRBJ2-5	CASRRRRTGGTQYF	TGTGCCAGCAGACGGAGACGGACCGGGGGGACCCAGTACTTC
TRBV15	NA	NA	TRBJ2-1	CATTWGRSPYNEQFF	TGTGCCACCACCTGGGGTAGGTCCCCGTACAATGAGCAGTTCTTC
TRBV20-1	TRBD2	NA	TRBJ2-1	CSAIPGGRPNEQFF	TGCAGTGCTATCCCGGGGGGGCGCCCCAATGAGCAGTTCTTC
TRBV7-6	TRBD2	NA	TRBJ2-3	CASSSDGRARIYF	TGTGCCAGCAGCTCCGACGGGAGGGCCAGGATATATTTT